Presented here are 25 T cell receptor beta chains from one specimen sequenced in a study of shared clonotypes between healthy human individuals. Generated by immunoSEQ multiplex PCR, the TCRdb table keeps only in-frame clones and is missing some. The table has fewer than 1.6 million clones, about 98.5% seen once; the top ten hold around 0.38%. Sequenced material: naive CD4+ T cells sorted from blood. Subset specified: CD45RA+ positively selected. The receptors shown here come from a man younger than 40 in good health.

The CDR3 loop reads CASSLGTSRHGELFF. The CDR3 DNA follows: TGTGCCAGCAGTTTAGGGACTAGCCGCCACGGGGAGCTGTTTTTT. This chain uses TRBV27 with TRBJ2-2, with 9 bases fitting TRBD2. V lost 2 bases to trimming and J lost 7 bases; unmatched junction nucleotides: 5. This CDR3 contains 15 residues. Germline V gene data show CDR1 as MNHEY and CDR2 as SMNVEV (reference sequence).

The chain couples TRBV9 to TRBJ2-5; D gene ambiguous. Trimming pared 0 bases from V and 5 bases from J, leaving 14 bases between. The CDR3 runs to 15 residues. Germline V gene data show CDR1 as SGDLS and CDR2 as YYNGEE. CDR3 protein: CASSVAGPPKETQYF. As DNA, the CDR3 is TGTGCCAGCAGCGTAGCCGGGCCTCCCAAGGAGACCCAGTACTTC.

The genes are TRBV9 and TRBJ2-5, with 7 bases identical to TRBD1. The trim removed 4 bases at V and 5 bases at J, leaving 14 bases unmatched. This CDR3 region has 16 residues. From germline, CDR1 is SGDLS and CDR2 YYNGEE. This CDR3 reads CASSPRTGTLQETQYF. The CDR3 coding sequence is TGTGCCAGCAGCCCCCGGACAGGAACCCTTCAGGAGACCCAGTACTTC.

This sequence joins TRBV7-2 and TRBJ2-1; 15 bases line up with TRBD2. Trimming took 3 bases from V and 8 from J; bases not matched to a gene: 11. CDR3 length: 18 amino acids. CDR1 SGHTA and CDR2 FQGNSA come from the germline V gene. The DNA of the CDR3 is TGTGCCAGCAGCTTGGCTGGACTAGCGGGAGGGTTTGAAGATGAGCAGTTCTTC. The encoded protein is CASSLAGLAGGFEDEQFF.

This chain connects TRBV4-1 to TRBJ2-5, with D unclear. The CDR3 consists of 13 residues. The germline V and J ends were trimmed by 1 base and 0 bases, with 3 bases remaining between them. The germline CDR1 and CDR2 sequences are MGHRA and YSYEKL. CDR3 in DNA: TGCGCCAGCAGCCAAGCCTACCAAGAGACCCAGTACTTC. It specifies CASSQAYQETQYF.

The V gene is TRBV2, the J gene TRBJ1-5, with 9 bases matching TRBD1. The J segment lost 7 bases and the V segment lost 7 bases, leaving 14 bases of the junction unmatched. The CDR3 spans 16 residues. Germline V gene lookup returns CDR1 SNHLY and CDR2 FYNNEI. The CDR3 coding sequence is TGTGCCAGCATGGATCGGGACAGGGTTGTGGGCCAGCCCCAGCATTTT. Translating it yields CASMDRDRVVGQPQHF.

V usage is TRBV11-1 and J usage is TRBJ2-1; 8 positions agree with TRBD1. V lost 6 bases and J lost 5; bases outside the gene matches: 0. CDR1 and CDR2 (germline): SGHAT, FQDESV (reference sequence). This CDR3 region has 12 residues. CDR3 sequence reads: CASRGQDNEQFF. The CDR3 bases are TGTGCCAGCAGGGGACAGGACAATGAGCAGTTCTTC.

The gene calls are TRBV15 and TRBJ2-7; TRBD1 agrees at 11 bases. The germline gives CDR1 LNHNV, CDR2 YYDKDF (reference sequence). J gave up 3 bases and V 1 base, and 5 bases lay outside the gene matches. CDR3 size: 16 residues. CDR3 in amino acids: CATSRVTGTGGYEQYF. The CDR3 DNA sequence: TGTGCCACCAGCAGAGTGACCGGGACAGGGGGCTACGAGCAGTACTTC.

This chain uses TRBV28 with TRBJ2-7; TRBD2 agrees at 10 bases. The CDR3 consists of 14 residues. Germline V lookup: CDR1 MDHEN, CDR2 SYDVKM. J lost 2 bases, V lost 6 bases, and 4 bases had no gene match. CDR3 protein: CASSRSGRTYEQYF. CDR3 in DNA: TGTGCCAGCAGCCGTAGCGGGAGGACCTACGAGCAGTACTTC. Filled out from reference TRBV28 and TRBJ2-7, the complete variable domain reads DVKVTQSSRYLVKRTGEKVFLECVQDMDHENMFWYRQDPGLGLRLIYFSYDVKMKEKGDIPEGYSVSREKKERFSLILESASTNQTSMYLCASSRSGRTYEQYFGPGTRLTVT.

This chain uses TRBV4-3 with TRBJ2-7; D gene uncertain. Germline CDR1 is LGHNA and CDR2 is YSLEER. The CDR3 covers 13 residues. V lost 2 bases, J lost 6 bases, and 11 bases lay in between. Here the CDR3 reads CASSQNGGSEQYF. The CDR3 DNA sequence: TGCGCCAGCAGCCAAAACGGTGGTTCCGAGCAGTACTTC.

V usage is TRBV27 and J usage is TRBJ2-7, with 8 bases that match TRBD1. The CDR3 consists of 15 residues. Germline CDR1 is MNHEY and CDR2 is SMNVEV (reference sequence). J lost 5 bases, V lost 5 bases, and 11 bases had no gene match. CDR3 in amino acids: CASSPSDRVIHEQYF. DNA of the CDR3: TGTGCCAGCAGTCCCTCGGACAGGGTGATCCACGAGCAGTACTTC.

The CDR3 bases are TGTGCCAGCAGCTGGGGCTATGGCTACACCTTC. This gives the protein CASSWGYGYTF. V is TRBV5-6 and J is TRBJ1-2, with no clear D. Trimming shortened V by 3 bases and J by 4 bases, and 4 bases separated the two germline ends. The CDR3 extends over 11 amino acids. Per the germline V gene, CDR1 is SGHDT and CDR2 is YYEEEE.

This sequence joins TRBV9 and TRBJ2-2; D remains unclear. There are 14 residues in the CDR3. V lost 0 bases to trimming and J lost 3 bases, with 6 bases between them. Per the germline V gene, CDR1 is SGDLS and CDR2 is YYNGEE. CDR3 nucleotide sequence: TGTGCCAGCAGCGTAGAAGGGTACACCGGGGAGCTGTTTTTT. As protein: CASSVEGYTGELFF.

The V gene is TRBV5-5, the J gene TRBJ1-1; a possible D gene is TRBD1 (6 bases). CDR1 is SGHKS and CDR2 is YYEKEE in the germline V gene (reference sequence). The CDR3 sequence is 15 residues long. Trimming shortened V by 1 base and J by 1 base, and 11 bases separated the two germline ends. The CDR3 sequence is CASSLNRATNTEAFF. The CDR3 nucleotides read TGTGCCAGCAGCTTGAACAGGGCGACGAACACTGAAGCTTTCTTT. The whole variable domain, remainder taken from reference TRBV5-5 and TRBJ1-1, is DAGVTQSPTHLIKTRGQQVTLRCSPISGHKSVSWYQQVLGQGPQFIFQYYEKEERGRGNFPDRFSARQFPNYSSELNVNALLLGDSALYLCASSLNRATNTEAFFGQGTRLTVV.

The DNA of the CDR3 is TGTGCCAGCAGCGCAGGGACTAGCGGCAACACAGATACGCAGTATTTT. Residues: CASSAGTSGNTDTQYF. The chain uses TRBV5-5 and TRBJ2-3; 11 bases agree with TRBD2. With V trimmed by 4 bases and J by 2 bases, 6 bases remained unmatched. CDR3 length: 16 amino acids. CDR1 SGHKS and CDR2 YYEKEE come from the germline V gene (reference sequence).

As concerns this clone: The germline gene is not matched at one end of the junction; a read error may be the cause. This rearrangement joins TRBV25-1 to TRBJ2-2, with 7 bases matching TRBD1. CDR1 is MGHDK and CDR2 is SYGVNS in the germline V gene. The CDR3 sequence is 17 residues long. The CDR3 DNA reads TGTGCCAGCAGTCGAAGCCGGGACAGTTGGAACATCGGGGAGCTGTTTTTT. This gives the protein CASSRSRDSWNIGELFF.

The CDR3 protein is CASSLGTGMNTEAFF. CDR3 in DNA: TGTGCCAGCAGCTTGGGGACGGGCATGAACACTGAAGCTTTCTTT. The V gene is TRBV5-5, the J gene TRBJ1-1; D is undetermined. V lost 0 bases and J 0 bases, leaving 9 bases between the germline ends. The CDR3 runs to 15 residues. CDR1 is SGHKS and CDR2 is YYEKEE in the germline V gene (reference sequence). Filled out from reference TRBV5-5 and TRBJ1-1, the complete variable domain reads DAGVTQSPTHLIKTRGQQVTLRCSPISGHKSVSWYQQVLGQGPQFIFQYYEKEERGRGNFPDRFSARQFPNYSSELNVNALLLGDSALYLCASSLGTGMNTEAFFGQGTRLTVV.

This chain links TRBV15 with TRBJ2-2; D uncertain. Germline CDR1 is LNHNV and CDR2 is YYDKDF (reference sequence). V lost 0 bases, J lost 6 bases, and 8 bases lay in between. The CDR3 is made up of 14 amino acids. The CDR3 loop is CATSRDFAAGELFF. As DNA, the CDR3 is TGTGCCACCAGCAGAGATTTCGCCGCCGGGGAGCTGTTTTTT.

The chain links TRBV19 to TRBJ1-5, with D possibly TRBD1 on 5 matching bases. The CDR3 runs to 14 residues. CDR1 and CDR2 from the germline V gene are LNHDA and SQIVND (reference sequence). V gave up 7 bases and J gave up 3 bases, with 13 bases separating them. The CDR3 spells CASTGIRYNQPQHF. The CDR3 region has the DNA TGTGCCAGTACAGGGATAAGATACAATCAGCCCCAGCATTTT.

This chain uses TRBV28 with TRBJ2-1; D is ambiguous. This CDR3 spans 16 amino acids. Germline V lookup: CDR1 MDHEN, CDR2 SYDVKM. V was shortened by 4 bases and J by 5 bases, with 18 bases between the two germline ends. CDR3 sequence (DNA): TGTGCCAGCAGTTCCCTGTGGGTATCGCCAAACAATGAGCAGTTCTTC. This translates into CASSSLWVSPNNEQFF.

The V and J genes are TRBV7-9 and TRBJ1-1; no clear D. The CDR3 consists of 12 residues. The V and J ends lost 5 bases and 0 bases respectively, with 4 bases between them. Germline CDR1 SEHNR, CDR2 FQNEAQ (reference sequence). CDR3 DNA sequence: TGTGCCAGCAGCAAGTTGAACACTGAAGCTTTCTTT. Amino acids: CASSKLNTEAFF. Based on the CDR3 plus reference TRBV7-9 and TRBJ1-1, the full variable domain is DTGVSQNPRHKITKRGQNVTFRCDPISEHNRLYWYRQTLGQGPEFLTYFQNEAQLEKSRLLSDRFSAERPKGSFSTLEIQRTEQGDSAMYLCASSKLNTEAFFGQGTRLTVV.

The CDR3 is CASSQDIFPNIQYF. The CDR3 DNA reads TGTGCCAGCAGCCAAGATATATTTCCAAACATTCAGTACTTC. The rearrangement joins TRBV14 to TRBJ2-4, with D uncertain. Trimming shortened V by 0 bases and J by 6 bases, and 9 bases separated the two germline ends. This CDR3 is built from 14 residues. CDR1 and CDR2 from the germline V gene are SGHDN and FVKESK.

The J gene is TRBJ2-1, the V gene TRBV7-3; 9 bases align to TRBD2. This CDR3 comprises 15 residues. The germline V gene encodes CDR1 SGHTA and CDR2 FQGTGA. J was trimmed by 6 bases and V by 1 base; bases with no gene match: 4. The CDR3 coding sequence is TGTGCCAGCAGCTTAAAAGCGGGAGGTTTCAATGAGCAGTTCTTC. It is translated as CASSLKAGGFNEQFF. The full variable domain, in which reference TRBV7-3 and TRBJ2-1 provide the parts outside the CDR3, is GAGVSQTPSNKVTEKGKYVELRCDPISGHTALYWYRQSLGQGPEFLIYFQGTGAADDSGLPNDRFFAVRPEGSVSTLKIQRTERGDSAVYLCASSLKAGGFNEQFFGPGTRLTVL.

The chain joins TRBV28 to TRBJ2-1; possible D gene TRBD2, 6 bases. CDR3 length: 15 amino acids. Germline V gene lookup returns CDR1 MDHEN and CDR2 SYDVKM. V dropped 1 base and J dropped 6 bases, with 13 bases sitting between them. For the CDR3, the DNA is TGTGCCAGCAGTTTATCGGGAGCAAGGGGCAATGAGCAGTTCTTC. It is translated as CASSLSGARGNEQFF. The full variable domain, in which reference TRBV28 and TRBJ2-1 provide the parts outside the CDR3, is DVKVTQSSRYLVKRTGEKVFLECVQDMDHENMFWYRQDPGLGLRLIYFSYDVKMKEKGDIPEGYSVSREKKERFSLILESASTNQTSMYLCASSLSGARGNEQFFGPGTRLTVL.

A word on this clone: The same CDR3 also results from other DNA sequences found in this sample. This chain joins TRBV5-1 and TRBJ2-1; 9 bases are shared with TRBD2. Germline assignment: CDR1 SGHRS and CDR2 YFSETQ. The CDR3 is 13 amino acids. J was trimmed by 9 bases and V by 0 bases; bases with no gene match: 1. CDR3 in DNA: TGCGCCAGCAGCTTGGGACTAGCGGTTGAGCAGTTCTTC. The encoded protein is CASSLGLAVEQFF.